The 14 T cell receptor beta chains reported below all come from one sample, sequenced in a study of T cell responses to AZD1222 COVID-19 vaccine (TCRdb year 2021). Receptors were amplified or captured by the immunoSEQ multiplex PCR assay. In TCRdb, the immuneACCESS table is reduced to in-frame sequences with V and J assigned. These tables do not hold every clone; where another copy was compared, an unresolved V gene accounts for under half, and the others remain unexplained. A total of 100,000 to 150,000 clones appear in this sample, over 80% of them only once. The ten largest clones add up to about 5.6% of the sample. Reading the label with the study, this specimen's time point is: baseline before first vaccination. The specimen comprised peripheral blood, sampled on day 0 of AZD1222 vaccination. These receptors were taken from an adult in good health.

This chain uses TRBV5-1 with TRBJ2-1; unclear D gene. Germline V lookup: CDR1 SGHRS, CDR2 YFSETQ. Trimming cost V 2 bases and J 2 bases, with 11 bases left between them. CDR3 length equals 15 residues. In DNA, the CDR3 is TGCGCCAGCAGCTTCGATCGCCAACCCTACAATGAGCAGTTCTTC. It encodes CASSFDRQPYNEQFF.

V usage is TRBV7-8 and J usage is TRBJ1-5; D is undetermined. Germline V gives CDR1 SGHVS, CDR2 FQNEAQ. The CDR3 covers 14 residues. The V gene lost 5 bases and the J gene lost 11 bases, with 19 bases spanning the gap. The CDR3 loop is CASSQPDLTMAQHF. As DNA, the CDR3 is TGTGCCAGCAGCCAACCGGACCTAACCATGGCCCAGCATTTT.

The chain couples TRBV30 to TRBJ2-7, with 10 bases fitting TRBD1. V lost 2 bases, J lost 3 bases, and 7 bases stayed unmatched. This CDR3 is built from 15 residues. Germline CDR1 GTSNPN, CDR2 SVGIG (reference sequence). CDR3 sequence (DNA): TGTGCCTGGAGTCGTAAGGGACAGGGGAACTACGAGCAGTACTTC. It encodes CAWSRKGQGNYEQYF.

This chain's CDR3 is CASSQETTGSYEQYF. CDR3 in DNA: TGTGCCAGCAGCCAAGAAACTACAGGCTCCTACGAGCAGTACTTC. The chain links TRBV4-2 to TRBJ2-7; D perhaps matches TRBD1 (5 bases). Germline assignment: CDR1 LGHNA and CDR2 YNFKEQ. This CDR3 spans 15 amino acids. Trimming took 0 bases from V and 0 from J, leaving 9 bases between them.

The chain employs TRBV28 and TRBJ1-2, with D unresolved. CDR1 is MDHEN and CDR2 is SYDVKM in the germline V gene. The CDR3 runs 14 residues. The germline V and J ends were trimmed by 3 bases and 5 bases, with 13 bases remaining between them. CDR3 sequence reads: CASSFSQKWYGYTF. CDR3 in DNA: TGTGCCAGCAGTTTTAGTCAAAAATGGTATGGCTACACCTTC.

The chain combines TRBV18 with TRBJ1-4; 11 bases are a match to TRBD1. The CDR3 is 17 residues long. Germline V gives CDR1 KGHSH, CDR2 LQKENI. Unmatched junction bases numbered 3, after V lost 3 bases and J lost 0 bases. CDR3 nucleotides: TGTGCCAGCTCACCGTCGGGACAGGGGGCAACTAATGAAAAACTGTTTTTT. Its protein is CASSPSGQGATNEKLFF.

This clone appeared a single time. The chain links TRBV4-1 to TRBJ2-6, with D possibly TRBD1 on 8 matching bases. V was cut by 4 bases and J by 4 bases, with 20 bases left in between. Per the germline V gene, CDR1 is MGHRA and CDR2 is YSYEKL. The CDR3 runs 18 residues. CDR3 nucleotides: TGCGCCAGCAGCCCAGGGGGCGGGGGCGCGGTAGGGGCCAACGTCCTGACTTTC. The encoded protein is CASSPGGGGAVGANVLTF.

The V and J genes are TRBV2 and TRBJ2-3, with 10 bases aligning to TRBD2. Germline-derived CDR1 and CDR2 are SNHLY and FYNNEI. The CDR3 runs 14 residues. Trimming took 7 bases from V and 2 from J; bases not matched to a gene: 3. CDR3 residues: CASIGLAVTDTQYF. CDR3 coding DNA: TGTGCCAGCATTGGACTAGCGGTCACAGATACGCAGTATTTT.

The chain couples TRBV29-1 to TRBJ1-2; 7 bases match TRBD1. Germline lookup yields CDR1 SQVTM and CDR2 ANQGSEA. The V gene end was trimmed by 7 bases and the J gene end by 0 bases; junction bases not matched to a gene: 2. The CDR3 length is 12 residues. Written as DNA, the CDR3 is TGCAGCGCTACAGGGGCTAACTATGGCTACACCTTC. It specifies CSATGANYGYTF.

The chain combines TRBV13 with TRBJ2-3; D possibly corresponds to TRBD1 (6 bases). Trimming pared 5 bases from V and 0 bases from J, leaving 18 bases between. This CDR3 has 17 residues. Germline V gene sequence: CDR1 PRHDT, CDR2 FYEKMQ (reference sequence). The chain's CDR3 is CASSLTGLSVSTDTQYF. The CDR3 DNA reads as TGTGCCAGCAGCCTTACAGGGTTATCTGTTAGCACAGATACGCAGTATTTT.

The V and J genes are TRBV7-3 and TRBJ1-2; 7 positions agree with TRBD1. J gave up 6 bases and V 3 bases, and 10 bases lay outside the gene matches. Looked up from germline, CDR1 is SGHTA and CDR2 is FQGTGA. The CDR3 contains 15 residues. This CDR3 is CASSFPGTAEHGYTF. The CDR3 nucleotides are TGTGCCAGCAGCTTTCCCGGGACAGCGGAGCATGGCTACACCTTC.

The V gene is TRBV11-3, the J gene TRBJ2-2; TRBD1 matches 7 bases. The J segment lost 0 bases and the V segment lost 6 bases, leaving 4 bases of the junction unmatched. CDR1 SGHNT and CDR2 YENEEA come from the germline V gene. The length of the CDR3 is 15 residues. The chain's CDR3 is CASSTGQANTGELFF. CDR3 DNA sequence: TGTGCCAGCAGTACAGGACAGGCGAACACCGGGGAGCTGTTTTTT.

This clone turned up a few times. This chain joins TRBV5-4 and TRBJ2-7; 9 bases fit TRBD1. V lost 4 bases to trimming and J lost 2 bases; unmatched junction nucleotides: 4. CDR1 SGHNT and CDR2 YYREEE come from the germline V gene (reference sequence). The length of the CDR3 is 14 residues. For the CDR3, the DNA is TGTGCCAGCAGCGACAGGGACAGGGCCTACGAGCAGTACTTC. This sequence encodes CASSDRDRAYEQYF.

CDR3 nucleotides: TGTGCCATAGGTCAGGAGGGGCGTGGAGACTATGGCTACACCTTC. Its protein is CAIGQEGRGDYGYTF. This chain uses TRBV19 with TRBJ1-2; a weak D match, TRBD1 (5 bases). Germline lookup yields CDR1 LNHDA and CDR2 SQIVND (reference sequence). V was clipped by 10 bases and J by 3 bases, with 21 bases between them. The CDR3 contains 15 residues.